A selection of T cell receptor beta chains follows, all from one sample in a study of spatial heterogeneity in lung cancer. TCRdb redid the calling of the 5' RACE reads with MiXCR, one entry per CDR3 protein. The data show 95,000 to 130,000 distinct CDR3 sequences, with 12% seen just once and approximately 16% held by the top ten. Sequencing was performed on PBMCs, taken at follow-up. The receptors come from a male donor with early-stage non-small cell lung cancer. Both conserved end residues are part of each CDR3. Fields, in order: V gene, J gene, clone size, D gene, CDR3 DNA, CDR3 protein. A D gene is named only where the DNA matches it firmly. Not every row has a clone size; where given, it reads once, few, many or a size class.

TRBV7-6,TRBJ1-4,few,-,TGTGCCAGCAGCTTAGACAGGAATGAAAAACTGTTTTTT,CASSLDRNEKLFF
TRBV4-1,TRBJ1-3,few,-,TGCGCCAGCAGCCAAGAGAAGCAGGGCGGAAACACCATATATTTT,CASSQEKQGGNTIYF
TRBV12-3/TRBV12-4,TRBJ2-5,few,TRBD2,TGTGCCAGCAGTTTAGTGACTAGCGGGGTGAAAGAGACCCAGTACTTC,CASSLVTSGVKETQYF
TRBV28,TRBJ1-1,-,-,TGTGCCAGCACCCTCCAACCCGGGTCCGGTAACACTGAAGCTTTCTTT,CASTLQPGSGNTEAFF
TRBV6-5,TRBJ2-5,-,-,TGTGCCAGCAGTTACTCCCCCAATCAAGAGACCCAGTACTTC,CASSYSPNQETQYF
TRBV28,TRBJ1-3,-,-,TGTGCCAGCAGCCCCGTAAGGAGCTCTGGAAACACCATATATTTT,CASSPVRSSGNTIYF
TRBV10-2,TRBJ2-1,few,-,TGCGCCAGCGGGAGGACAGCGGGCAATGAGCAGTTCTTC,CASGRTAGNEQFF
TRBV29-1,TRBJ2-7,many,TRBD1,TGCAGCGTTTATGAAGGGGGCTGGTCCTACGAGCAGTACTTC,CSVYEGGWSYEQYF
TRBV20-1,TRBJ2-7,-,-,TGCAGTGTGGACGGTCTACACGAGCAGTACTTC,CSVDGLHEQYF
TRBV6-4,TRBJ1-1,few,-,TGTGCCAGCAGTGACTTCAGCCTGAACACTGAAGCTTTCTTT,CASSDFSLNTEAFF
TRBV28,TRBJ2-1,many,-,TGTGCCAGCAGTTTAGAAGCTAGCTCCTACAATGAGCAGTTCTTC,CASSLEASSYNEQFF
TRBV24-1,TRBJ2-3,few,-,TGTGCCACCAGAGACGCGAGGGCAGTCGGCACAGATACGCAGTATTTT,CATRDARAVGTDTQYF
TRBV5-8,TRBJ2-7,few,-,TGTGCCAGCAGCTTCCAATTTGCCGGGACCAACTCGAAACCTTCCTACGAGCAGTACTTC,CASSFQFAGTNSKPSYEQYF
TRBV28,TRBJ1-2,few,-,TGTGCCAGCAGTTCGGGTCCACGGCCTGGCTACACCTTC,CASSSGPRPGYTF
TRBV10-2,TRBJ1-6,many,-,TGCGCCAGCAGTGAAAATGACAGGACTAATTCACCCCTCCACTTT,CASSENDRTNSPLHF
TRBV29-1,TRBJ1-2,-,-,TGCAGCGTTGAAGATGCAGGTCCATCTAGGTATGGCTACACCTTC,CSVEDAGPSRYGYTF
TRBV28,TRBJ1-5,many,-,TGTGCCAGCAGTTTAGGAAGGCTTAATAGCAATCAGCCCCAGCATTTT,CASSLGRLNSNQPQHF
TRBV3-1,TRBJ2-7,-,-,TGTGCCAGCAGCGCAACCGGATACGAGCAGTACTTC,CASSATGYEQYF
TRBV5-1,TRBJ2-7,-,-,TGCGCCAGCAGCCCGGGGGGACAGGACTACGAGCAGTACTTC,CASSPGGQDYEQYF
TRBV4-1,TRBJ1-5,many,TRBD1,TGCGCCAGCAGCCCTTACTTAGGGACAGCGATAAATCAGCCCCAGCATTTT,CASSPYLGTAINQPQHF
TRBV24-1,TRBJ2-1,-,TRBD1,TGTGCCACCAGTGATAGTGGGACAGGGGTAGGGAATGAGCAGTTCTTC,CATSDSGTGVGNEQFF
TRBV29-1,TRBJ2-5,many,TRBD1,TGCAGCGTTCGAGGGACAGGGGGCTTCCAAGAGACCCAGTACTTC,CSVRGTGGFQETQYF
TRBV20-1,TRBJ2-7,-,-,TGCAGTGCTGTAAGGGGTCTCCCTTGGGCAGAGCAGTACTTC,CSAVRGLPWAEQYF
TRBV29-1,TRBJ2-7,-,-,TGCAGCGTCCGCGACCTGGCCGAGCAGTACTTC,CSVRDLAEQYF
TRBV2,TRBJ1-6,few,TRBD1,TGTGCCACCTCAAGACAGGGAAATTCACCCCTCCACTTT,CATSRQGNSPLHF
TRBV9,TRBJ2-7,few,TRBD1,TGTGCCAGCAGCGTAGGACAGGGTGTTTACGAGCAGTACTTC,CASSVGQGVYEQYF
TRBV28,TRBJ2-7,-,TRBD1,TGTGCCACCAAAGACATGGGACAGGTACTTCCCTACGAGCAGTACTTC,CATKDMGQVLPYEQYF
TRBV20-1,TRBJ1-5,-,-,TGCAGTGCTAGAGAGGGGGACGGGATCTATTATAGCAATCAGCCCCAGCATTTT,CSAREGDGIYYSNQPQHF
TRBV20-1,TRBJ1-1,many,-,TGCAGTGCTACCCTCCCCCGGGATTTGAACACTGAAGCTTTCTTT,CSATLPRDLNTEAFF
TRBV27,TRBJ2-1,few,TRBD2,TGTGCCAGCAGCACTGGGCGGGGGGACAATTATGACAATGAGCAGTTCTTC,CASSTGRGDNYDNEQFF
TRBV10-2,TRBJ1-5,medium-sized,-,TGCGCCAGCAGTCAAGGACGGGATGGGAGCAATCAGCCCCAGCATTTT,CASSQGRDGSNQPQHF
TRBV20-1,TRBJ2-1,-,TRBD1,TGCAGTGCCAGGGACAGGGGAATCTACAATGAGCAGTTCTTC,CSARDRGIYNEQFF
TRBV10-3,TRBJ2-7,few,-,TGTGCCATCAGTCCGACTAGACGCGAGCAGTACTTC,CAISPTRREQYF
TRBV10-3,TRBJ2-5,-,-,TGTGCCATCAGTGAGTCGGCGATGGAGACCCAGTACTTC,CAISESAMETQYF
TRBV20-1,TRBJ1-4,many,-,TGCAGTGCTAGCAGGGGAGATGAAAAACTGTTTTTT,CSASRGDEKLFF
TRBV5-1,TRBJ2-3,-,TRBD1,TGCGCCAGCAACATCGGGACAGGGGTTCCAGATACGCAGTATTTT,CASNIGTGVPDTQYF
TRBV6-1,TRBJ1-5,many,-,TGTGCCACCGTAGACAGTTTCAATCAGCCCCAGCATTTT,CATVDSFNQPQHF
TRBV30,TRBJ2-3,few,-,TGTGCCTGGGCTACGGGACACCCAGATACGCAGTATTTT,CAWATGHPDTQYF
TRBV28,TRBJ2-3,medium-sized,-,TGTGCCAGCAGCAACCGGGACAGCGGGACAGATACGCAGTATTTT,CASSNRDSGTDTQYF
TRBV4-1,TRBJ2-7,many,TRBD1,TGCGCCAGCAGCCAAGACCCAGGGGGCCACGAGCAGTACTTC,CASSQDPGGHEQYF
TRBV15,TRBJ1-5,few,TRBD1,TGTGCCACCAGCAGAAACCGGGACAGGGGTAGCACGCCCCAGCATTTT,CATSRNRDRGSTPQHF
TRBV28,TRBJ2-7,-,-,TGTGCCAGCAGTTTTGGGGGGCAAGGGGAGCAGTACTTC,CASSFGGQGEQYF
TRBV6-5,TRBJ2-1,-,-,TGTGCCAGCAGAGACAGGTTCTACGATGAGCAGTTCTTC,CASRDRFYDEQFF
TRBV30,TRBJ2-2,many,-,TGTGCCTGGAGTGTATCGTTGAACACCGGGGAGCTGTTTTTT,CAWSVSLNTGELFF
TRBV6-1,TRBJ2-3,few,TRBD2,TGTGCCAGCAGTGTGGCTAGCGGGGACACAGATACGCAGTATTTT,CASSVASGDTDTQYF
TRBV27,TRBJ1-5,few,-,TGTGCCAGCAGTACCACAGGGACGGGTCAGCCCCAGCATTTT,CASSTTGTGQPQHF